This T cell receptor (beta chain) came from a study of Graves' ophthalmopathy and Graves' hyperthyroidism. The study's findings and limits: With 60% to 71% sensitivity and 72% to 80% specificity, the model predicted ophthalmopathy progression. Blood also contained most of the expanded thyroid clonotypes above 0.001 frequency.

RNA transcripts served as template for amplifying TCR beta CDR3 sequences. First-round RT-PCR employed HTBI primers, with a second-round multiplex PCR after it. Each CDR3 protein is one row after TCRdb ran MiXCR on the multiplex PCR reads. The sample includes hundreds of thousands of distinct CDR3 sequences, 22% seen only once; the top ten take more than 5.5%. No ophthalmopathy within 18 months of follow-up signified stable hyperthyroidism. Orbital computed tomography, thyroid ultrasound, TRAb, serum thyroxine and clinical symptoms formed the basis of diagnosis. After removal of 5 bases from V and 2 bases from J, the junction contained 4 bases not matched to a gene. Germline values: CDR1 LNHNV, CDR2 YYDKDF (reference sequence). The CDR3 runs to 14 residues. With regard to this clonotype: Its antigen is undetermined.

The rearrangement uses TRBV15 and TRBJ2-3; 7 bases align to TRBD1. The specimen was peripheral blood. The receptor was derived from a woman aged 18-29 years with stable Graves' hyperthyroidism. Some clones in this sample may be carry-over from other donors' samples. CDR3 sequence reads: CATSSGTVTDTQYF. The DNA of the CDR3 is TGTGCCACCAGCTCCGGGACAGTCACAGATACGCAGTATTTT.